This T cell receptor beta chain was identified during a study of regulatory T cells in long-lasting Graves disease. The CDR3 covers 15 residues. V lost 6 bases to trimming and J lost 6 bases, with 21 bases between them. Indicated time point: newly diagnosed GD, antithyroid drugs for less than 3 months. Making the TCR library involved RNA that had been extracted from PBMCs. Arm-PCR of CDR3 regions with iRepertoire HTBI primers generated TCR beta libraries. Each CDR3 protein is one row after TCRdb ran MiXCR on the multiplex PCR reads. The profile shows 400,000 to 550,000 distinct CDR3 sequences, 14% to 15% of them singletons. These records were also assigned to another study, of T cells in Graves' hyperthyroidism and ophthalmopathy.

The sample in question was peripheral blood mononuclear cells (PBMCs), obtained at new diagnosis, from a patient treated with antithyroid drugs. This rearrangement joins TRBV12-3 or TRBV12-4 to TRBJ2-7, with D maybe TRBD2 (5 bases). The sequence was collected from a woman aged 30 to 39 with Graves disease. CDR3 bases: TGTGCCAGCAGCTTCTCCGAGGGCAGATTGGTCGAGCAGTACTTC. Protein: CASSFSEGRLVEQYF.